This T cell receptor beta chain was captured by sequencing in a study of beta chain features in type 1 diabetes (dated by TCRdb to 2017 to 2018). Looking at the study overall: No differences in mean age, gender distribution, total cell number or subset yield were found between patients and healthy donors. A total of roughly 100 million sorted cells were examined across all samples, and a strong correlation was observed between cell number per subset and RNA yield. The study compared TCRB repertoires of sorted circulating CD4+ T cell subsets between recently diagnosed type 1 diabetes patients and matched healthy donors. Whereas all 30 or so donors provided naive and central memory subsets, regulatory and stem cell-like memory subsets were isolated from just 8 patients and about eight healthy donors. Points the paper makes about the study in general: At VDJ recombination sites, patients with type 1 diabetes made fewer insertions and deleted more nucleotides, a pattern implying thymic rearrangement abnormalities. Only small numbers of individuals were included in the HLA sub-analyses, which left unresolved whether HLA type had any influence on TCRB rearrangement. In all four CD4+ subsets, TCRB CDR3 length was moderately but significantly shorter in type 1 diabetes patients. Because cDNA was sequenced instead of genomic DNA, activated cells with high expression could be over-represented, although the groups did not differ in activation or CD3 levels. Naive, central memory and regulatory TCRB repertoires appeared to be more similar among patients than among healthy donors. Shorter templates might be favored by PCR, yet because patient and control samples were amplified and corrected together, any such skew would affect both groups equally.

The germline V gene gives CDR1 as KGHSH and CDR2 as LQKENI. The CDR3 measures 19 amino acids from cysteine to phenylalanine. Only the CDR3 portion is preserved as DNA: 57 bases, with reading frame beginning at the first base. Germline trimming: 4 bases from V, 4 bases from J; junction bases outside gene matches: 14. From each donor, a single peripheral blood sample of about 120 mL on average was drawn into heparinised tubes. Using a panel that included CD45RO, CCR7, CD25, CD127, CD95 and CD27, naive, central memory, regulatory and stem cell-like memory CD4+ T cells were sorted on a BD FACSAria II. Purity was above 95% for every sorted population. PBMCs were isolated immediately by Lymphoprep density gradient centrifugation and stained directly without culture. So that batch effects would be minimized, each experiment stained and sorted samples in pairs, pairing one healthy donor with one patient.

The entire isolated RNA was reverse transcribed using the High Capacity cDNA Reverse Transcription Kit, and thus expressed TCRB transcripts were sequenced. Naive, central memory and regulatory T cell samples underwent deep immunoSEQ sequencing, averaging approximately 3.3 million total reads per sample. Sorted cells were lysed in RLT buffer and RNA was extracted with DNase-treated RNeasy Micro or Mini kits, depending on cell number. To prevent cross-contamination, each cell subset was processed individually, whereas patient and healthy donor samples were processed jointly. The immunoSEQ multiplex PCR was used to amplify TCRB sequences from cDNA, yielding 87-bp fragments that span the CDR3 region. Sequencing of the amplicons was done on the Illumina HiSeq platform. Regarding the original processing steps: Synthetic template baselines were used to correct PCR bias computationally, reads within Hamming distance 2 were collapsed, and singletons that could not be merged were discarded. Reads were aligned to IMGT to assign V, D and J genes, CDR3 length, and insertions or deletions at six rearrangement sites. Within each subset, clonotype counts were normalized to sorted cell number, and only after that were true diversity and Gini coefficients computed with the tcR R package. Repertoire sharing was quantified using the overlap coefficient calculated on TCRB nucleotide sequences. TCRdb holds this immuneACCESS table with in-frame rearrangements only. Some clones are missing; in checked studies, unresolved V genes explain under half, and the rest has no known cause. V and J calls and clone size come straight from that table; D and trimming were deduced from the DNA. The sample has about 180,000 clones on record, about 13% of them singletons. About 0.59% of the sample belongs to the ten largest clones.

Details on this clone: Which antigen it targets is not known. Per-base quality was not reported, and no clone a single base away is much larger than it.

The material sequenced was central memory CD4+ T cells from blood. This sequence originates from a woman younger than 30 in good health. Recombination connected TRBV18 to TRBJ1-3, and TRBD1 aligns with 12 junction nucleotides. The nucleotide sequence reads as follows: TGTGCCAGCTCACAGTCCGGGACAGGGGGCCACGGGCCAGGAAACACCATATATTTT. This encodes CASSQSGTGGHGPGNTIYF.